The clone carrying this TCR beta chain was recorded only once. As yet, its antigen is unknown. The table came from immunoSEQ multiplex PCR; TCRdb's copy has only in-frame clones and leaves some out. Of some 140,000 clones listed, approximately 95% are singletons. This sample is drawn from a study of T cell responses to AZD1222 COVID-19 vaccine. The germline V gene encodes CDR1 LNHDA and CDR2 SQIVND (reference sequence). Deletions cut 8 bases from V and 8 bases from J, with 18 bases between. The CDR3 has 14 amino acids. General study points: Mostly white British, mostly female donors; authors suggested clonal diversity may be underestimated.

This rearrangement joins TRBV19 to TRBJ1-4, with D uncertain. The source is an adult who received the AZD1222 COVID-19 vaccine. The sample in question was peripheral blood, obtained 28 days after the second AZD1222 dose. This CDR3 reads CASGPFSGWEKLFF. CDR3 nucleotides: TGTGCCAGTGGGCCTTTCTCAGGATGGGAAAAACTGTTTTTT.